The present TCR beta chain was sequenced within a study of OX40 agonist ivuxolimab in advanced cancers. For the study at large: In three patients, partial responses were observed, one with hepatocellular carcinoma and two with cutaneous melanoma. Points from the study as a whole: CD4+ T cells averaged fewer expanded clones than CD8+ T cells.

About this clone: Its antigen is unidentified.

Assay used: immunoSEQ multiplex PCR; TCRdb lists only in-frame clones, some missing. The sample consists of about 63,000 clones, 80% to 90% of them appearing once. Source: CD4+ or CD8+ T cells sorted from blood, taken in a trial of the OX40 agonist ivuxolimab. The source of this sequence is an adult with an advanced solid tumor such as melanoma, head and neck, liver or kidney cancer.

CDR3 in amino acids: CASSSLVLGGANQPQHF. CDR3 nucleotides: TGTGCCAGCAGTTCACTAGTTCTGGGAGGGGCTAATCAGCCCCAGCATTTT. This chain uses TRBV27 with TRBJ1-5; D perhaps matches TRBD1 (5 bases). The CDR3 is 17 residues long. Germline CDR1 reads MNHEY; CDR2 reads SMNVEV (reference sequence). The V end was cut by 4 bases, the J end by 4 bases, with 20 bases between.